This T cell receptor (beta chain) stems from a study of blood T cell repertoires in COVID-19. Study information: The cDNA or gDNA used as material had been derived from T cells, B-cell-depleted T cells, or PBMCs.

This clone came up once. V lost 5 bases to trimming and J lost 1 base; unmatched junction nucleotides: 5. Germline CDR1 and CDR2: SGHVS and FQNEAQ. The CDR3 runs to 15 residues. TCRdb's copy holds only in-frame clones and misses some; the assay was immunoSEQ multiplex PCR. The sample lists around 220,000 clones; 82% were seen once. The chain links TRBV7-8 to TRBJ2-1, with 7 nucleotides matching TRBD2. The receptor was isolated from a woman at least 80 years old with COVID-19, enrolled during active disease. Source material: peripheral blood. Here the CDR3 reads CASSLSSGSYNEQFF. The DNA for the CDR3 is TGTGCCAGCAGCCTCTCTAGCGGATCCTACAATGAGCAGTTCTTC.